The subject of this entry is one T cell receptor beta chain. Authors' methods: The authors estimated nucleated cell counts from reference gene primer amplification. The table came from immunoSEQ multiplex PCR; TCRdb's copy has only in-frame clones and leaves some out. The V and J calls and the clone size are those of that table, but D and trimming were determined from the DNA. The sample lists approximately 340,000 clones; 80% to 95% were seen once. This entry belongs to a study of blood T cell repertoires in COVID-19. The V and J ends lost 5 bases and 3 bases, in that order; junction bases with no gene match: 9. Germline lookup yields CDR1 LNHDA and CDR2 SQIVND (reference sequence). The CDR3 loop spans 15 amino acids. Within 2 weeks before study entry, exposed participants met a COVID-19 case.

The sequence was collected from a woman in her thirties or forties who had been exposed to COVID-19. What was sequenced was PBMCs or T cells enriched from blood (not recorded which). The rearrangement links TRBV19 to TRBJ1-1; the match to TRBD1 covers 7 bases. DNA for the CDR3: TGTGCCAGTAGTCCCCGACAGGGTGGTTACACTGAAGCTTTCTTT. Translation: CASSPRQGGYTEAFF.